Shown below are 10 T cell receptor beta chains from a single sample sequenced in a study of blood T cell repertoires in COVID-19. Data came from immunoSEQ multiplex PCR; TCRdb stores just in-frame clones and leaves some out. The table lists under 500,000 clones, roughly nine tenths of them singletons. Sequencing used PBMCs or T cells enriched from blood (not recorded which). These receptors all stem from a man aged 25 to 40 who had recovered from COVID-19.

The chain links TRBV28 to TRBJ1-1; tentatively, D is TRBD1 (6 bases). V was pared by 7 bases and J by 3 bases, with 18 bases between. In germline, CDR1 is MDHEN, CDR2 SYDVKM. The CDR3 contains 15 residues. CDR3 coding DNA: TGTGCCAGCATCGTGGGGGGGGGCGCTTACACTGAAGCTTTCTTT. Protein product: CASIVGGGAYTEAFF.

This chain connects TRBV15 to TRBJ1-5, with D hard to call. Germline-derived CDR1 and CDR2 are LNHNV and YYDKDF (reference sequence). The V gene lost 0 bases and the J gene lost 6 bases, with 6 bases spanning the gap. The CDR3 has 13 amino acids. The CDR3 here is CATSRDPGQPQHF. DNA of the CDR3: TGTGCCACCAGCAGAGATCCGGGTCAGCCCCAGCATTTT.

The chain couples TRBV7-2 to TRBJ1-3, with D possibly TRBD1 on 6 matching bases. This CDR3 comprises 16 residues. Trimming took off 0 bases at V and 2 bases at J, with 11 bases between the two ends. The germline V gene has CDR1 SGHTA and CDR2 FQGNSA. The CDR3 nucleotides read TGTGCCAGCAGCTTAGCGAGGACAGTGCCTGGAAACACCATATATTTT. As protein: CASSLARTVPGNTIYF.

The V call is TRBV29-1, the J call TRBJ1-2, with 10 bases lining up with TRBD1. J was trimmed by 5 bases and V by 6 bases; bases with no gene match: 6. The length of the CDR3 is 13 residues. Germline-derived CDR1 and CDR2 are SQVTM and ANQGSEA. The CDR3 sequence is CSVRTGGEYGYTF. As DNA, the CDR3 is TGCAGCGTCCGGACAGGGGGGGAATATGGCTACACCTTC. The variable domain in full, completed from reference TRBV29-1 and TRBJ1-2, reads SAVISQKPSRDICQRGTSLTIQCQVDSQVTMMFWYRQQPGQSLTLIATANQGSEATYESGFVIDKFPISRPNLTFSTLTVSNMSPEDSSIYLCSVRTGGEYGYTFGSGTRLTVV.

The rearrangement joins TRBV6-5 to TRBJ1-2; 9 nucleotides match TRBD1. Trimming cost V 2 bases and J 6 bases; bases outside gene matches: 7. Germline loops: CDR1 MNHEY, CDR2 SVGAGI. CDR3 length: 15 residues. This CDR3 is CASSYPDRGPDGYTF. CDR3 bases: TGTGCCAGCAGTTACCCGGACAGGGGCCCCGATGGCTACACCTTC.

This chain links TRBV5-1 with TRBJ2-2; D ambiguous. V was trimmed by 3 bases and J by 7 bases, leaving 10 bases between them. Germline V gene sequence: CDR1 SGHRS, CDR2 YFSETQ. This CDR3 contains 13 residues. CDR3 in DNA: TGCGCCAGCAGCTACAGCCTCGGCGGGGAGCTGTTTTTT. It yields the protein CASSYSLGGELFF.

The rearrangement joins TRBV29-1 to TRBJ2-2; 7 bases align to TRBD2. This CDR3 is 13 amino acids long. The germline gives CDR1 SQVTM, CDR2 ANQGSEA. V lost 7 bases to trimming and J lost 1 base; unmatched junction nucleotides: 3. CDR3 in DNA: TGCAGCGCTGAGCGGGAGAACACCGGGGAGCTGTTTTTT. It translates to CSAERENTGELFF.

This rearrangement joins TRBV6-5 to TRBJ1-3; 7 nucleotides agree with TRBD1. The trim removed 0 bases at V and 4 bases at J, leaving 6 bases unmatched. The CDR3 has 16 residues. CDR1 is MNHEY and CDR2 is SVGAGI in the germline V gene. This chain's CDR3 is CASSYSSDRTGNTIYF. CDR3 DNA: TGTGCCAGCAGTTACTCTTCGGACAGGACGGGAAACACCATATATTTT.

The chain has TRBV7-6 and TRBJ2-3; the match to TRBD2 covers 10 bases. CDR1 is SGHVS, CDR2 FNYEAQ, per germline. V lost 3 bases, J lost 1 base, and 7 bases stayed unmatched. The CDR3 contains 17 residues. The CDR3 is CASSLGRLAGGTDTQYF. The CDR3 nucleotides are TGTGCCAGCAGCTTGGGTCGACTAGCGGGCGGCACAGATACGCAGTATTTT.

The V and J genes are TRBV21-1 and TRBJ1-4; TRBD1 is the table's D call, not checked against the DNA. TRBV21-1 is a recognized pseudogene. The CDR3 loop spans 12 amino acids. Written as DNA, the CDR3 is TGTGCCAGCCAGATCCCAAATGAAAAACTGTTTTTT. Protein: CASQIPNEKLFF.